This entry lists 24 T cell receptor beta chains sequenced from one sample in a study of a mutant IDH1 vaccine in newly diagnosed glioma. No antigen is known for these receptors. Time point here: week 11, during vaccination. Topical imiquimod accompanied each vaccine dose, which consisted of 300 ug of mutant IDH1 20-mer peptide. Sequenced by immunoSEQ multiplex PCR; TCRdb stores in-frame clones only, minus some. This table holds around 53,000 clones, 90% to 95% found once. The sample here was PBMCs, taken from a glioma patient whose treatment included an IDH1 peptide vaccine. The source is a man aged 50-59 years with glioma.

The chain carries TRBV19 and TRBJ1-1, with D possibly matching TRBD1 (5 bases). CDR3 length: 16 amino acids. CDR1 and CDR2 from the germline V gene are LNHDA and SQIVND (reference sequence). Between the trimmed V and J ends, which lost 4 bases and 5 bases, there was a span of 20 bases. The CDR3 sequence is CASSTLPGLGMTEAFF. DNA of the CDR3: TGTGCCAGTAGTACCCTACCGGGACTGGGGATGACTGAAGCTTTCTTT.

The chain couples TRBV11-2 to TRBJ2-7; D possibly corresponds to TRBD2 (5 bases). V was trimmed by 6 bases and J by 4 bases, leaving 19 bases between them. Germline V gene sequence: CDR1 SGHAT, CDR2 FQNNGV. There are 15 residues in the CDR3. The DNA of the CDR3 is TGTGCCAGCAGGGTACCGGGGTCCCGAGGTTACGAGCAGTACTTC. Amino acids: CASRVPGSRGYEQYF.

This chain uses TRBV7-2 with TRBJ1-5, with unresolved D. The CDR3 has 16 amino acids. CDR1 is SGHTA, CDR2 FQGNSA, per germline. The germline V and J ends were trimmed by 3 bases and 5 bases, with 17 bases remaining between them. CDR3 region: CASSLFVTSVDQPQHF. CDR3 nucleotides: TGTGCCAGCAGCTTGTTCGTAACGTCCGTTGATCAGCCCCAGCATTTT.

This rearrangement joins TRBV7-9 to TRBJ1-4; TRBD1 might be the D (5 bases). Germline V gene data show CDR1 as SEHNR and CDR2 as FQNEAQ (reference sequence). V lost 2 bases and J 3 bases, leaving 16 bases between the germline ends. The CDR3 extends over 17 amino acids. CDR3 nucleotide sequence: TGTGCCAGCAGCTTATTGTGGTCAGGGAGTGCTAATGAAAAACTGTTTTTT. This translates into CASSLLWSGSANEKLFF.

This clone was counted a single time. V is TRBV7-2 and J is TRBJ2-3; D is unresolved. Looked up from germline, CDR1 is SGHTA and CDR2 is FQGNSA. The CDR3 consists of 14 residues. With 5 bases removed from V and 1 base from J, the gap between germline ends came to 10 bases. CDR3 sequence (DNA): TGTGCCAGCAGCCTCGACCGGCGCACAGATACGCAGTATTTT. It yields the protein CASSLDRRTDTQYF.

The chain links TRBV27 to TRBJ1-2; TRBD1 matches at 7 bases. CDR1 and CDR2 (germline): MNHEY, SMNVEV (reference sequence). CDR3 length: 13 amino acids. V shed 2 bases and J 5 bases; nucleotides not matched to a gene: 2. The CDR3 DNA sequence: TGTGCCAGCAGTTTAATGACAGGGTATGGCTACACCTTC. Residues: CASSLMTGYGYTF.

J is TRBJ1-2 and V is TRBV21-1; TRBD1, the table's D call, was not compared with the DNA. TRBV21-1 is labeled a pseudogene. This CDR3 contains 14 residues. DNA for the CDR3: TGTGCCAGCAGCAAAGGAACAGGTAACTATGGCTACACCTTC. This translates into CASSKGTGNYGYTF.

This clone occurred a few times. The V gene is TRBV18, the J gene TRBJ1-2; TRBD1 might be the D (5 bases). This CDR3 is 16 amino acids long. The V gene's germline CDR1 is KGHSH and CDR2 LQKENI. The V end lost 2 bases, the J end lost 0 bases, and 13 bases lay between the germline ends. The CDR3 sequence: CASSPSTGSANYGYTF. The CDR3 coding sequence is TGTGCCAGCTCACCAAGTACAGGCAGCGCTAACTATGGCTACACCTTC.

V gene TRBV5-1 combines with J gene TRBJ2-1, with D unresolved. The CDR3 totals 16 residues. Germline lookup yields CDR1 SGHRS and CDR2 YFSETQ. Trimming took 0 bases from V and 8 from J, leaving 18 bases between them. This CDR3 is CASSLAGPPPWDEQFF. The CDR3, as DNA: TGCGCCAGCAGCTTGGCCGGGCCACCTCCCTGGGATGAGCAGTTCTTC. Together with reference TRBV5-1 and TRBJ2-1, the CDR3 gives the full variable domain: KAGVTQTPRYLIKTRGQQVTLSCSPISGHRSVSWYQQTPGQGLQFLFEYFSETQRNKGNFPGRFSGRQFSNSRSEMNVSTLELGDSALYLCASSLAGPPPWDEQFFGPGTRLTVL.

This clone is medium-sized by share. J is TRBJ1-2 and V is TRBV7-9; D may be TRBD1 (5 bases). Germline CDR1 and CDR2: SEHNR and FQNEAQ (reference sequence). The length of the CDR3 is 13 residues. V dropped 2 bases and J dropped 8 bases, with 12 bases sitting between them. The CDR3 spells CASSLRTHEGYTF. DNA for the CDR3: TGTGCCAGCAGCTTAAGGACACACGAAGGCTACACCTTC.

V is TRBV29-1 and J is TRBJ1-2; tentative D call: TRBD1 (6 bases). Deletions cut 4 bases from V and 7 bases from J, with 13 bases between. Per germline, CDR1 SQVTM and CDR2 ANQGSEA. The CDR3 totals 12 residues. CDR3 DNA: TGCAGCGTTGTTGGGGGGCCAAGTGGCTACACCTTC. Its protein product is CSVVGGPSGYTF. Based on the CDR3 plus reference TRBV29-1 and TRBJ1-2, the full variable domain is SAVISQKPSRDICQRGTSLTIQCQVDSQVTMMFWYRQQPGQSLTLIATANQGSEATYESGFVIDKFPISRPNLTFSTLTVSNMSPEDSSIYLCSVVGGPSGYTFGSGTRLTVV.

The chain recombines TRBV29-1 with TRBJ2-3, with D perhaps matching TRBD2 (5 bases). There are 14 residues in the CDR3. Germline loops: CDR1 SQVTM, CDR2 ANQGSEA. V was shortened by 3 bases and J by 3 bases, with 13 bases between the two germline ends. The CDR3 region is CSVEAPGGTDTQYF. In DNA, the CDR3 is TGCAGCGTTGAGGCTCCAGGCGGGACAGATACGCAGTATTTT.

This clone was picked up one time. The chain links TRBV9 to TRBJ2-2; 8 bases agree with TRBD2. J was trimmed by 4 bases and V by 4 bases; bases with no gene match: 6. The CDR3 spans 15 residues. CDR1 is SGDLS and CDR2 is YYNGEE in the germline V gene. CDR3 protein: CASSPRLAITGELFF. As DNA, the CDR3 is TGTGCCAGCAGCCCCCGACTAGCGATCACCGGGGAGCTGTTTTTT.

The chain carries TRBV7-8 and TRBJ1-5; D is ambiguous. Trimming took off 0 bases at V and 1 base at J, with 4 bases between the two ends. Germline V gives CDR1 SGHVS, CDR2 FQNEAQ. This CDR3 has 14 amino acids. Here the CDR3 DNA reads TGTGCCAGCAGCTTAGCGGGGAGCAATCAGCCCCAGCATTTT. It is translated as CASSLAGSNQPQHF.

The chain uses TRBV11-3 and TRBJ1-1, with D unresolved. CDR3 size: 13 residues. The V end was cut by 2 bases, the J end by 5 bases, with 9 bases between. Per germline, CDR1 SGHNT and CDR2 YENEEA. This chain's CDR3 is CASSLSQSTEAFF. DNA of the CDR3: TGTGCCAGCAGCTTATCACAGTCAACTGAAGCTTTCTTT. Together with reference TRBV11-3 and TRBJ1-1, the CDR3 gives the full variable domain: EAGVVQSPRYKIIEKKQPVAFWCNPISGHNTLYWYLQNLGQGPELLIRYENEEAVDDSQLPKDRFSAERLKGVDSTLKIQPAELGDSAVYLCASSLSQSTEAFFGQGTRLTVV.

V and J are TRBV11-2 and TRBJ2-5, with a possible D match to TRBD1 (7 bases). This CDR3 is 13 amino acids long. V was cut by 4 bases and J by 5 bases, with 11 bases left in between. Germline V gene lookup returns CDR1 SGHAT and CDR2 FQNNGV. CDR3 nucleotides: TGTGCCAGCAGCTCGGCAGGGGGGGAGACCCAGTACTTC. Its protein product is CASSSAGGETQYF.

The count of this clone is one. The chain couples TRBV14 to TRBJ1-1, with D possibly TRBD1 on 5 matching bases. The CDR3 runs to 18 residues. The ends were cut back, 3 bases at V and 0 bases at J, with 20 bases in the middle. Germline V gene lookup returns CDR1 SGHDN and CDR2 FVKESK. CDR3 coding DNA: TGTGCCAGCAGCCATTCGCCCCTCCTACGGGGGATGAACACTGAAGCTTTCTTT. Protein: CASSHSPLLRGMNTEAFF. Based on the CDR3 plus reference TRBV14 and TRBJ1-1, the full variable domain is EAGVTQFPSHSVIEKGQTVTLRCDPISGHDNLYWYRRVMGKEIKFLLHFVKESKQDESGMPNNRFLAERTGGTYSTLKVQPAELEDSGVYFCASSHSPLLRGMNTEAFFGQGTRLTVV.

This clone was found once. The chain combines TRBV5-1 with TRBJ2-2; 9 positions match TRBD1. The length of the CDR3 is 17 residues. The J segment lost 3 bases and the V segment lost 4 bases, leaving 10 bases of the junction unmatched. Germline V gives CDR1 SGHRS, CDR2 YFSETQ. As DNA, the CDR3 is TGCGCCAGCAGCCCGACCCACAGACAGGGGGACACCGGGGAGCTGTTTTTT. Translated, it gives CASSPTHRQGDTGELFF. The full variable domain, with the rest looked up from reference TRBV5-1 and TRBJ2-2, is KAGVTQTPRYLIKTRGQQVTLSCSPISGHRSVSWYQQTPGQGLQFLFEYFSETQRNKGNFPGRFSGRQFSNSRSEMNVSTLELGDSALYLCASSPTHRQGDTGELFFGEGSRLTVL.

The gene calls are TRBV4-1 and TRBJ2-2; 9 nucleotides match TRBD2. This CDR3 has 17 amino acids. V lost 0 bases, J lost 7 bases, and 9 bases stayed unmatched. Germline values: CDR1 MGHRA, CDR2 YSYEKL. CDR3 region: CASSQDPLAGWGGELFF. CDR3 nucleotide sequence: TGCGCCAGCAGCCAAGATCCCCTAGCGGGATGGGGCGGGGAGCTGTTTTTT.

In DNA, the CDR3 is TGTGCCACCAAGAATGAAAAACTGTTTTTT. Its translation is CATKNEKLFF. The V and J genes are TRBV28 and TRBJ1-4; no definite D call. The germline V gene has CDR1 MDHEN and CDR2 SYDVKM. V lost 10 bases, J lost 5 bases, and 5 bases lay in between. CDR3 size: 10 residues.

The rearrangement links TRBV19 to TRBJ2-7, with a weak D call TRBD2 (5 bases). This CDR3 is 15 amino acids long. V dropped 6 bases and J dropped 2 bases, with 17 bases sitting between them. The germline gives CDR1 LNHDA, CDR2 SQIVND (reference sequence). DNA for the CDR3: TGTGCCAGTAGCCCAGCTAACGCGGGTACCTACGAGCAGTACTTC. This gives the protein CASSPANAGTYEQYF.

This sequence joins TRBV2 and TRBJ1-2; D is uncertain. V was pared by 4 bases and J by 1 base, with 10 bases between. The CDR3 totals 14 residues. In germline, CDR1 is SNHLY, CDR2 FYNNEI. CDR3 region: CASSVVSRNYGYTF. The DNA for the CDR3 is TGTGCCAGCAGTGTCGTCAGCCGTAACTATGGCTACACCTTC. The variable domain in full, with the rest retrieved from reference TRBV2 and TRBJ1-2, is EPEVTQTPSHQVTQMGQEVILRCVPISNHLYFYWYRQILGQKVEFLVSFYNNEISEKSEIFDDQFSVERPDGSNFTLKIRSTKLEDSAMYFCASSVVSRNYGYTFGSGTRLTVV.

J is TRBJ1-5 and V is TRBV19; D is perhaps TRBD1 (5 bases). There are 14 residues in the CDR3. Germline loops: CDR1 LNHDA, CDR2 SQIVND (reference sequence). V was shortened by 3 bases and J by 3 bases, with 9 bases between the two germline ends. The CDR3 here is CASSIGGTNQPQHF. The CDR3 nucleotides are TGTGCCAGTAGTATCGGGGGGACCAATCAGCCCCAGCATTTT.

This rearrangement joins TRBV18 to TRBJ2-2; no definite D call. The germline V gene has CDR1 KGHSH and CDR2 LQKENI. The germline V and J ends were trimmed by 2 bases and 6 bases, with 22 bases remaining between them. This CDR3 has 18 amino acids. The CDR3 DNA follows: TGTGCCAGCTCACCATCAAGTTTAGGGATTTCGGGTGCCGGGGAGCTGTTTTTT. Amino acid sequence: CASSPSSLGISGAGELFF.